Given below is one T cell receptor beta chain in context. Its antigen is unknown. These data are taken from a study of T cell responses to AZD1222 COVID-19 vaccine. The study's findings and limits: The donor group comprised mostly white British people and more females; the analysis possibly underestimated clonal diversity. The study found Spike-specific TCR breadth and depth rose after two AZD1222 doses. Close to half of all spike-specific TCRs reportedly target regions of the variants that are unmutated.

Profiling relied on immunoSEQ multiplex PCR, and the TCRdb table lists in-frame clones only, not all of them. This table has 200,000 or so clones, approximately 90% appearing once. Trimming shortened V by 1 base and J by 1 base, and 7 bases separated the two germline ends. The CDR3 is made up of 13 amino acids. Germline CDR1 is GTSNPN and CDR2 is SVGIG (reference sequence). The chain couples TRBV30 to TRBJ2-5; no reliable D call. The material sequenced was peripheral blood, taken on day 0 of AZD1222 vaccination. The receptor's source is an adult in good health. CDR3 sequence reads: CAWSDSFQETQYF. As DNA, the CDR3 is TGTGCCTGGAGTGACTCTTTCCAAGAGACCCAGTACTTC.